This entry features one T cell receptor beta chain sequence. This sample is part of a study of blood T cells in healthy people across ages. V lost 6 bases to trimming and J lost 4 bases, with 19 bases between them. Germline V CDR1 and CDR2: LGHDT, YNNKEL (reference sequence). This CDR3 spans 15 amino acids. Next came a second PCR, run for roughly 6 to 11 cycles, which used a sample-barcoded 5' primer along with a J-beta primer mix. Each CDR3 protein is one row after TCRdb ran MiXCR on the 5' RACE reads. The sample includes 920,000 or so distinct CDR3 sequences, more than 35% of them seen just once. The sequencing input was blood. The chain recombines TRBV3-1 with TRBJ2-7; D is perhaps TRBD1 (5 bases). The receptor comes from a woman in her fifties or sixties in good health. The CDR3: CASRPTGRGGYEQYF. CDR3 bases: TGTGCCAGCAGACCCACCGGAAGGGGTGGGTACGAGCAGTACTTC.